The clone carrying this T cell receptor (beta chain) was recorded many times. Its antigen is as yet unknown. This sample is part of a study of response to subunit inactivated influenza vaccine. Germline assignment: CDR1 DFQATT and CDR2 SNEGSKA (reference sequence). The length of the CDR3 is 14 residues. Notes on the study in general: Authors suggested seasonal influenza vaccinations each recruit few new T cells.

TCRdb itself ran the RT-PCR reads through MiXCR, one entry per CDR3 protein. Here the sample spans roughly 760,000 distinct CDR3 sequences, about 20% being singletons. This receptor was identified in a man in his fifties who received an inactivated influenza vaccine. This sample comprised PBMCs from blood, obtained approximately 5 days after vaccination. The V gene is TRBV20-1, the J gene TRBJ2-7; D not resolved. The DNA for the CDR3 is TGCAGGGCCCAAACTTATGACACGAGCTACGAGCAGTACTTC. Translation gives CRAQTYDTSYEQYF.